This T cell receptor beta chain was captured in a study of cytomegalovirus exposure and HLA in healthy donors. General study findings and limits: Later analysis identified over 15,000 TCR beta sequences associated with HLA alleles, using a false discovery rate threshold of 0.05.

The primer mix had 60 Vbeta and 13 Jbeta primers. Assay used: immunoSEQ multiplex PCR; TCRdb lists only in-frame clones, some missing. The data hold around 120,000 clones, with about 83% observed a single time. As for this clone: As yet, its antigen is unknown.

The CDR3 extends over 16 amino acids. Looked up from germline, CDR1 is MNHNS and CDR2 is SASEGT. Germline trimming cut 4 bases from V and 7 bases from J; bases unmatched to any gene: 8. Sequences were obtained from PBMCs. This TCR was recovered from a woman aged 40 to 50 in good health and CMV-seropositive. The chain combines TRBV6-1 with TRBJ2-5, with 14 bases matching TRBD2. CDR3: CASSVGLAGVIGTQYF. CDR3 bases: TGTGCCAGCAGTGTGGGACTAGCGGGAGTAATTGGGACCCAGTACTTC.